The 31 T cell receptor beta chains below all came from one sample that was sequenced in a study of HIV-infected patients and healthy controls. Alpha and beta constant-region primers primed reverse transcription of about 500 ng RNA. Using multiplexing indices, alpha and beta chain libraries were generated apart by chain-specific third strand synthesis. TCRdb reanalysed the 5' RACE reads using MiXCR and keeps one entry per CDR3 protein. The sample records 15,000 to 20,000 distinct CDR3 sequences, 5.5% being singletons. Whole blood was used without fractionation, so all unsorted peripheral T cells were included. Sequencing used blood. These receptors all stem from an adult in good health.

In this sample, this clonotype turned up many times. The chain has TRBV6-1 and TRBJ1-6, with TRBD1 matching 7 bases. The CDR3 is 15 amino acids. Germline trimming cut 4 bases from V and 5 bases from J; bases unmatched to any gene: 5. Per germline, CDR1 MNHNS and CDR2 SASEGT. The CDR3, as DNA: TGTGCCAGCAGTGGGACGACAGGGAATAATTCACCCCTCCACTTT. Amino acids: CASSGTTGNNSPLHF.

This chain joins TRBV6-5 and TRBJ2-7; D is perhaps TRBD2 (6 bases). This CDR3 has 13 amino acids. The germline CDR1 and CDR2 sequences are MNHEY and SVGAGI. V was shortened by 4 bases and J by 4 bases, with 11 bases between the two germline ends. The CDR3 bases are TGTGCCAGCAGTTCAAGGAGGGCTTACGAGCAGTACTTC. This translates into CASSSRRAYEQYF.

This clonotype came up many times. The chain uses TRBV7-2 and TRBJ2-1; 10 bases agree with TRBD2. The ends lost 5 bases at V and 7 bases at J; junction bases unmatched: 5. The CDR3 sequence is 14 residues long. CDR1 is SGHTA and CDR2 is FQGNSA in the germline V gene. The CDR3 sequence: CASSPRGLANEQFF. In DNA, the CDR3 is TGTGCCAGCAGCCCTAGGGGACTAGCGAATGAGCAGTTCTTC.

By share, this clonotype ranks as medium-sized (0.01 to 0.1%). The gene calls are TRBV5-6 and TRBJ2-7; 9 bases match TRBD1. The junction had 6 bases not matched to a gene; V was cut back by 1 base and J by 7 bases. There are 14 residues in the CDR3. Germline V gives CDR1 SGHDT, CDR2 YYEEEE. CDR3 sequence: CASSLNRGPREQYF. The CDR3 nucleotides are TGTGCCAGCAGCTTGAACAGGGGGCCCAGGGAGCAGTACTTC.

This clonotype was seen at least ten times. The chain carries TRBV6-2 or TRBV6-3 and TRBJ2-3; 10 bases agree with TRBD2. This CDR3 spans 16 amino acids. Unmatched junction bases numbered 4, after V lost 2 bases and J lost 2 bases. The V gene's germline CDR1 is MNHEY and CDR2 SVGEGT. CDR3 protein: CASSYRGLALTDTQYF. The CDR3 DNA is TGTGCCAGCAGTTACCGGGGACTAGCGCTCACAGATACGCAGTATTTT.

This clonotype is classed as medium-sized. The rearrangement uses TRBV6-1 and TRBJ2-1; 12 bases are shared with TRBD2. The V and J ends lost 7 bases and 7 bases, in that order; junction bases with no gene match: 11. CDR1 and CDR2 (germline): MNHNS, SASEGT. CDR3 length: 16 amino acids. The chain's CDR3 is CASILSTSGGGNEQFF. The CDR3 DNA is TGTGCCAGCATTCTATCGACTAGCGGGGGAGGGAATGAGCAGTTCTTC.

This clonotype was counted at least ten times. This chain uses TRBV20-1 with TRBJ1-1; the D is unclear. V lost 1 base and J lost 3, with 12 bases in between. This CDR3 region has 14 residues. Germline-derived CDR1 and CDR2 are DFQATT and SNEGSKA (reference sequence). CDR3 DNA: TGCAGTGCTAGAGCGGGCAGATGGGACACTGAAGCTTTCTTT. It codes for CSARAGRWDTEAFF.

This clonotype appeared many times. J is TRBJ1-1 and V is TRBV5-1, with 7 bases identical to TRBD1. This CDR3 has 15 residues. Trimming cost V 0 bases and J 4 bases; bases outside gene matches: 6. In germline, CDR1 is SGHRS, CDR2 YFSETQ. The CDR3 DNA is TGCGCCAGCAGCTTGGCTCAGGGGGTTGGCACTGAAGCTTTCTTT. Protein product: CASSLAQGVGTEAFF.

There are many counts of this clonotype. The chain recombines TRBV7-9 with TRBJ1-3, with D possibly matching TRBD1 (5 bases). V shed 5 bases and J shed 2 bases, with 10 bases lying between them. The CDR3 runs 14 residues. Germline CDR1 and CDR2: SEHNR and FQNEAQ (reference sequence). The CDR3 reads CASSQDRAGNTIYF. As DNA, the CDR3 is TGTGCCAGCAGCCAAGACAGAGCTGGAAACACCATATATTTT.

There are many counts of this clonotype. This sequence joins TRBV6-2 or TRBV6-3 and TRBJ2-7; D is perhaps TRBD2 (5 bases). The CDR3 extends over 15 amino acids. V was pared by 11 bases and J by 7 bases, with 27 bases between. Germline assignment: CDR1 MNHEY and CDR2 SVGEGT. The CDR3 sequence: CAGSTDLGKWREQYF. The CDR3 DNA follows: TGTGCCGGGTCTACGGACCTCGGGAAATGGAGGGAGCAGTACTTC.

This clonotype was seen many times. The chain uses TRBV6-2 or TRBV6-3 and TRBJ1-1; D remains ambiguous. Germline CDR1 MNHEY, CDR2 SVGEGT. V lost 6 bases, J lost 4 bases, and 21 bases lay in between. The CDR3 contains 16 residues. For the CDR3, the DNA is TGTGCCAGCAGCCCGCTCGAAGGGAACCCGAGCACTGAAGCTTTCTTT. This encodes CASSPLEGNPSTEAFF.

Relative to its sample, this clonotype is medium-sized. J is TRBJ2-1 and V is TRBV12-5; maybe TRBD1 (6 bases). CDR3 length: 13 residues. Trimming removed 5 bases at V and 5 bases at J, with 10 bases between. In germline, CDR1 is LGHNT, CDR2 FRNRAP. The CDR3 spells CASGTDSHNEQFF. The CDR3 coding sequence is TGTGCTAGTGGTACGGACAGTCACAATGAGCAGTTCTTC.

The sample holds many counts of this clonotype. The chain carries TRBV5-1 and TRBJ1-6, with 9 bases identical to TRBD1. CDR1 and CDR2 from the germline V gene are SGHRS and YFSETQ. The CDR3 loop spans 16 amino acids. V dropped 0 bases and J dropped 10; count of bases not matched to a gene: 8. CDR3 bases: TGCGCCAGCAGCTTGGAGGGACAGGGCTCTGGATCACCCCTCCACTTT. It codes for CASSLEGQGSGSPLHF.

CDR3: CASSYSVVGSRGQPQHF. In DNA, the CDR3 is TGTGCCAGCAGTTACTCGGTTGTTGGGTCCCGCGGTCAGCCCCAGCATTTT. The chain recombines TRBV6-6 with TRBJ1-5; D not resolved. CDR3 length equals 17 residues. The V end lost 0 bases, the J end lost 6 bases, and 18 bases lay between the germline ends. Germline V gene data show CDR1 as MNHNY and CDR2 as SVGAGI (reference sequence).

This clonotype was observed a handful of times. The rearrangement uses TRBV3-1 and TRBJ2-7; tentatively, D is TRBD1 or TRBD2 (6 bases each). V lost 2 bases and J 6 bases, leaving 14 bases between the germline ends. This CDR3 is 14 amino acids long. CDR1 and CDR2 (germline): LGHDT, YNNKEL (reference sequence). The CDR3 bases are TGTGCCAGCAGCCAACCGGGGGCAGCAGGCGAGCAGTACTTC. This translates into CASSQPGAAGEQYF.

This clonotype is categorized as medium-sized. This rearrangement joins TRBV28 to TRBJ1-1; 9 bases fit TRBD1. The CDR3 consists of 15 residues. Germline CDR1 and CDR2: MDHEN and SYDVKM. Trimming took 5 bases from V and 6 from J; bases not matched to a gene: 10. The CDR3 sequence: CASSKSTGGRSEAFF. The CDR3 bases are TGTGCCAGCAGTAAATCGACAGGGGGTCGGTCTGAAGCTTTCTTT.

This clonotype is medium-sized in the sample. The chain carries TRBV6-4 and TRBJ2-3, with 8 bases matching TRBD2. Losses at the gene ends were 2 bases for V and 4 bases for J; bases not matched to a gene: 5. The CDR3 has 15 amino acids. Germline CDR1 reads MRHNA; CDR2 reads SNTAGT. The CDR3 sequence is CASSDSVSGADTQYF. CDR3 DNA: TGTGCCAGCAGTGACAGCGTTAGCGGGGCAGATACGCAGTATTTT.

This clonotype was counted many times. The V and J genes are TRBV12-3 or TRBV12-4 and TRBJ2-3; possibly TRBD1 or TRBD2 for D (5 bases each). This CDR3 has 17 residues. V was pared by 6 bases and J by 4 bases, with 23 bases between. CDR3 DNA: TGTGCCAGCAGGAGAACCCCCGGGGCCGCAAGCCCAGATACGCAGTATTTT. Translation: CASRRTPGAASPDTQYF.

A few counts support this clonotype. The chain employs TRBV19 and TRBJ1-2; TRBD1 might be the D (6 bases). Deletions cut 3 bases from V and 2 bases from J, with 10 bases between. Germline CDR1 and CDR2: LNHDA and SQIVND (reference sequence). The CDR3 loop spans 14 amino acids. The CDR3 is CASSISDRNYGYTF. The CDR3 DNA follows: TGTGCCAGTAGTATTTCGGACAGAAACTATGGCTACACCTTC.

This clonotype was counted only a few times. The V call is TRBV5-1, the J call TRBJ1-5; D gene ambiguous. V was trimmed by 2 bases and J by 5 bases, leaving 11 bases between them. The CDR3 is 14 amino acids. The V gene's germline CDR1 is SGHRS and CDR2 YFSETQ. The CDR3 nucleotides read TGCGCCAGCAGCTTAGGGCAGGAGGATCAGCCCCAGCATTTT. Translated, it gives CASSLGQEDQPQHF.

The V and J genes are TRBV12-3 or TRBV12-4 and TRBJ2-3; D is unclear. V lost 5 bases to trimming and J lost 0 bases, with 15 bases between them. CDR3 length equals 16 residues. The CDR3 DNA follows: TGTGCCAGCAGTCCACAGTCGGTGACTAGCACAGATACGCAGTATTTT. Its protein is CASSPQSVTSTDTQYF.

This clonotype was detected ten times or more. Here the CDR3 reads CAISESTVASSGTYNEQFF. The CDR3 DNA follows: TGTGCCATCAGTGAGTCGACAGTGGCGTCTAGCGGAACGTACAATGAGCAGTTCTTC. This chain links TRBV10-3 with TRBJ2-1; 7 nucleotides line up with TRBD2. The ends lost 0 bases at V and 4 bases at J; junction bases unmatched: 15. Germline V gene data show CDR1 as ENHRY and CDR2 as SYGVKD. The CDR3 runs to 19 residues.

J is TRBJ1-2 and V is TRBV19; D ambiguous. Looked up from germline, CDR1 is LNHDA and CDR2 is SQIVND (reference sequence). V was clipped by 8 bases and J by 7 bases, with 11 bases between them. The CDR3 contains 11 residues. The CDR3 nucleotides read TGTGCCAGTCGGGCAGTGGGTGGCTACACCTTC. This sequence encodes CASRAVGGYTF.

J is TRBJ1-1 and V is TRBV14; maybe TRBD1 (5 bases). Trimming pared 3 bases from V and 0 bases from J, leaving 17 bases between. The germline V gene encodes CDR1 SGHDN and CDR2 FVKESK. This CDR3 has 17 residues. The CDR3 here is CASSQRYLGALNTEAFF. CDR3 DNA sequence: TGTGCCAGCAGCCAGAGGTACCTAGGGGCATTGAACACTGAAGCTTTCTTT.

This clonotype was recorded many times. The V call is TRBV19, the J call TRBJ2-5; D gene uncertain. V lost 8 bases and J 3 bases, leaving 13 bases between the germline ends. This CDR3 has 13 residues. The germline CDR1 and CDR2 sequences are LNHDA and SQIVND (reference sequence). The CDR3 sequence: CASQDGFKETQYF. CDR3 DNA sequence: TGTGCCAGTCAGGACGGATTCAAAGAGACCCAGTACTTC.

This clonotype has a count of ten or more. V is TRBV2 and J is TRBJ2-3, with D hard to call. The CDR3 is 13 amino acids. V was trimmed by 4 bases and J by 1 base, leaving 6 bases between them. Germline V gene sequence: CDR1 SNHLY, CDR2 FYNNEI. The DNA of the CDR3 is TGTGCCAGCAGTGTAGGTGGCACAGATACGCAGTATTTT. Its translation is CASSVGGTDTQYF. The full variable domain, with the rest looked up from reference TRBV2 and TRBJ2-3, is EPEVTQTPSHQVTQMGQEVILRCVPISNHLYFYWYRQILGQKVEFLVSFYNNEISEKSEIFDDQFSVERPDGSNFTLKIRSTKLEDSAMYFCASSVGGTDTQYFGPGTRLTVL.

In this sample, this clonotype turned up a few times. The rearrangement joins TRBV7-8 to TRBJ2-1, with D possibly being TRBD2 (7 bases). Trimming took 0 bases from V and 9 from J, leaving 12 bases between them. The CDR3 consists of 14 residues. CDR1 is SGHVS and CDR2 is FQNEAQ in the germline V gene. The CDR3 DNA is TGTGCCAGCAGCTTAGCGCGCGGGGGCGTTGAGCAGTTCTTC. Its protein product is CASSLARGGVEQFF.

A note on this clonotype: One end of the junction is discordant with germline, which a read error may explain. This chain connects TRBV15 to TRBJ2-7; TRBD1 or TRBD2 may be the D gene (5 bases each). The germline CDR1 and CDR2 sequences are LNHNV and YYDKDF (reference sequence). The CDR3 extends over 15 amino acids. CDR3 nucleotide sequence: TGTGCCACCAGCAGAGAGGTGGGGACCTCCGACGAGCAGTACTTC. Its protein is CATSREVGTSDEQYF. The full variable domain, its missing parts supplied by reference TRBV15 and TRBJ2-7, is DAMVIQNPRYQVTQFGKPVTLSCSQTLNHNVMYWYQQKSSQAPKLLFHYYDKDFNNEADTPDNFQSRRPNTSFCFLDIRSPGLGDTAMYLCATSREVGTSDEQYFGPGTRLTVT.

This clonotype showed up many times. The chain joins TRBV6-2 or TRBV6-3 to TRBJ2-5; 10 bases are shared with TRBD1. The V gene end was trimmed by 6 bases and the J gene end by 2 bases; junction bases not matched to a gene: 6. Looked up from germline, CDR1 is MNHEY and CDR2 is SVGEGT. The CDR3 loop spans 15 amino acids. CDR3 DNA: TGTGCCAGCAGATGGGGACAGGGGTTTCAAGAGACCCAGTACTTC. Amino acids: CASRWGQGFQETQYF.

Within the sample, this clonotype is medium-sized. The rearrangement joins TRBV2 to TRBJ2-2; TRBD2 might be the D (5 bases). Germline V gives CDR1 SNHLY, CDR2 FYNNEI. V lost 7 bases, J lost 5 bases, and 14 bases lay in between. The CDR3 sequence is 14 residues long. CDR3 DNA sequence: TGTGCCAGCATGAAGGATGGCGGGACCGGGGAGCTGTTTTTT. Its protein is CASMKDGGTGELFF. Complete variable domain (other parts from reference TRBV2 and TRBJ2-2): EPEVTQTPSHQVTQMGQEVILRCVPISNHLYFYWYRQILGQKVEFLVSFYNNEISEKSEIFDDQFSVERPDGSNFTLKIRSTKLEDSAMYFCASMKDGGTGELFFGEGSRLTVL.

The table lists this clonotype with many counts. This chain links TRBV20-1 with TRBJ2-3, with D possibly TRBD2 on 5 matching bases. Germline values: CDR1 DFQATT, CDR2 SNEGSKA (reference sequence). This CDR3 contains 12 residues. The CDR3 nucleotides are TGCAGCGGGGAACTTAGCACAGATACGCAGTATTTT. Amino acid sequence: CSGELSTDTQYF.